A selection of T cell receptor beta chains follows, all from one sample in a study of cytomegalovirus exposure and HLA in healthy donors. Only in-frame clones appear in the TCRdb table, and some are missing; sequencing was by immunoSEQ multiplex PCR. The sample lists 130,000 or so clones, 65% to 90% occurring once. Sequenced sample: PBMCs. Receptor source: a man aged 25-40 years in good health and CMV-seronegative. The CDR3 runs from the conserved cysteine through the conserved F or W. Fields, in order: V gene, D gene, clone size, J gene, CDR3 protein, CDR3 DNA. D genes are given only for firm matches. Size is stated for part of the rows, as once, few or many counts, or as a class when the clone is expanded.

TRBV19	TRBD2	NA	TRBJ2-5	CASSIGLSGGKQETQYF	TGTGCCAGTAGTATAGGCCTGAGCGGGGGAAAACAAGAGACCCAGTACTTC
TRBV6-5	TRBD1	few	TRBJ1-3	CASSQQGASGNTIYF	TGTGCCAGCAGTCAACAGGGGGCTTCTGGAAACACCATATATTTT
TRBV5-1	TRBD2	NA	TRBJ2-2	CASSLWTSENTGELFF	TGCGCCAGCAGCTTATGGACTAGTGAGAACACCGGGGAGCTGTTTTTT
TRBV9	TRBD1	NA	TRBJ2-7	CASSTGQWFYEQYF	TGTGCCAGCAGCACGGGACAGTGGTTTTACGAGCAGTACTTC
TRBV6-1	NA	few	TRBJ1-6	CASSEAARDNSPLHF	TGTGCCAGCAGTGAAGCGGCCAGGGATAATTCACCCCTCCACTTT
TRBV6-6	TRBD2	NA	TRBJ2-2	CASSWAAGANTGELFF	TGTGCCAGCAGTTGGGCGGCGGGGGCGAACACCGGGGAGCTGTTTTTT
TRBV28	NA	once	TRBJ2-7	CATTISGSAYEQYF	TGTGCCACCACCATATCAGGGTCCGCCTACGAGCAGTACTTC
TRBV10-3	TRBD2	NA	TRBJ2-7	CAISKTSGGFGEQYF	TGTGCCATCAGCAAGACTAGCGGGGGGTTCGGCGAGCAGTACTTC
TRBV25-1	NA	NA	TRBJ2-2	CASSESREAGELFF	TGTGCCAGCAGTGAATCGAGGGAGGCGGGGGAGCTGTTTTTT
TRBV28	NA	NA	TRBJ2-7	CASSPVWQGYEQYF	TGTGCCAGCAGCCCTGTCTGGCAGGGGTACGAGCAGTACTTC
TRBV28	TRBD1	NA	TRBJ1-5	CASSVPRVDRVSTSNQPQHF	TGTGCCAGCTCCGTCCCGAGGGTCGACAGGGTATCGACTAGCAATCAGCCCCAGCATTTT
TRBV6-1	NA	NA	TRBJ2-1	CASSGSTSSSYNEQFF	TGTGCCAGCAGTGGATCCACATCCTCCTCCTACAATGAGCAGTTCTTC
TRBV10-1	TRBD2	NA	TRBJ2-3	CASSDSRGASTDTQYF	TGCGCCAGCAGTGACTCGCGGGGGGCCTCTACAGATACGCAGTATTTT
TRBV27	NA	NA	TRBJ2-1	CASSLPRTGSSYNEQFF	TGTGCCAGCAGTTTACCAAGGACGGGGAGCTCCTACAATGAGCAGTTCTTC
TRBV28	TRBD1	NA	TRBJ2-7	CASSFDPFTGTGVPYEQYF	TGTGCCAGCAGTTTTGATCCCTTTACCGGGACAGGGGTCCCCTACGAGCAGTACTTC
TRBV2	NA	NA	TRBJ1-3	CASRTGSSGNTIYF	TGTGCCAGCAGGACAGGCAGCTCTGGAAACACCATATATTTT
TRBV25-1	TRBD1	NA	TRBJ1-6	CASSQGALYNSPLHF	TGTGCCAGCAGTCAGGGGGCTTTATATAATTCACCCCTCCACTTT
TRBV6-5	TRBD1	NA	TRBJ1-1	CASTRGTGVTEAFF	TGTGCCAGCACCCGCGGGACAGGGGTTACTGAAGCTTTCTTT
TRBV6-1	NA	NA	TRBJ1-2	CASGDSLIRYGYTF	TGTGCCAGCGGGGACTCCTTGATCCGCTATGGCTACACCTTC
TRBV2	NA	NA	TRBJ1-5	CASSGGPLVQPQHF	TGTGCCAGCAGTGGGGGCCCCCTGGTTCAGCCCCAGCATTTT
TRBV5-4	NA	NA	TRBJ1-1	CASSLSGAANTEAFF	TGTGCCAGCAGCTTGTCTGGGGCCGCAAACACTGAAGCTTTCTTT
TRBV29-1	NA	NA	TRBJ1-1	CSVQGKMNTEAFF	TGCAGCGTTCAGGGGAAAATGAACACTGAAGCTTTCTTT
TRBV18	NA	NA	TRBJ1-1	CASSPKTGNTEAFF	TGTGCCAGCTCACCAAAGACGGGGAACACTGAAGCTTTCTTT
TRBV5-6	TRBD1	few	TRBJ1-4	CASRRTGEGEKLFF	TGTGCCAGCAGAAGGACAGGGGAGGGTGAAAAACTGTTTTTT
TRBV5-4	NA	NA	TRBJ2-5	CASSQPEVGETQYF	TGTGCCAGCAGCCAGCCGGAGGTGGGAGAGACCCAGTACTTC
TRBV6-5	TRBD1	few	TRBJ2-7	CASSYGTGVHEQYF	TGTGCCAGCAGTTACGGGACAGGGGTCCACGAGCAGTACTTC
TRBV7-8	NA	NA	TRBJ1-3	CASSPRTDPSGNTIYF	TGTGCCAGCAGCCCCCGGACAGACCCCTCTGGAAACACCATATATTTT
TRBV29-1	NA	few	TRBJ1-1	CSGSTGTEAFF	TGCAGCGGGTCAACAGGGACTGAAGCTTTCTTT
TRBV14	TRBD1	NA	TRBJ1-2	CASSQGGQVYGYTF	TGTGCCAGCAGCCAAGGGGGACAGGTCTATGGCTACACCTTC
TRBV6-5	NA	NA	TRBJ1-1	CASSSRQWNTEAFF	TGTGCCAGCAGTTCCCGACAGTGGAACACTGAAGCTTTCTTT
TRBV19	TRBD1	NA	TRBJ1-2	CASSMGTGGLRYGYTF	TGTGCCAGTAGTATGGGGACAGGGGGCCTTCGGTATGGCTACACCTTC
TRBV6-1	NA	NA	TRBJ1-2	CASSLGNNYGYTF	TGTGCCAGCAGTTTGGGCAATAACTATGGCTACACCTTC
TRBV6-6	NA	NA	TRBJ2-6	CASEGSGANGLTF	TGTGCCAGTGAAGGCTCTGGGGCCAACGGCCTGACTTTC
TRBV7-2	TRBD1	NA	TRBJ1-1	CASSLHYWDRVNTEAFF	TGTGCCAGCAGCTTACATTACTGGGACAGGGTGAACACTGAAGCTTTCTTT
TRBV7-9	TRBD2	NA	TRBJ2-1	CASRGSRASGGEDEQFF	TGTGCCAGCAGGGGCTCTAGGGCTAGCGGGGGGGAAGATGAGCAGTTCTTC
TRBV28	TRBD1	once	TRBJ1-5	CASSLDRGNQPQHF	TGTGCCAGCAGTTTGGACAGGGGTAATCAGCCCCAGCATTTT
TRBV10-3	TRBD1	NA	TRBJ1-6	CAISESGQGLLRSPLHF	TGTGCCATCAGTGAGAGCGGACAGGGACTTCTGCGTTCACCCCTCCACTTT
TRBV5-4	NA	NA	TRBJ2-7	CASSLAPGEQYF	TGTGCCAGCAGCTTGGCTCCGGGCGAGCAGTACTTC
TRBV10-1	TRBD1	NA	TRBJ2-7	CASSLTTGWNGEQYF	TGCGCCAGCAGTCTTACGACAGGGTGGAACGGCGAGCAGTACTTC
TRBV15	TRBD1	NA	TRBJ1-3	CATSTRQGGRSGNTIYF	TGTGCCACCAGCACCAGACAGGGTGGTCGGTCTGGAAACACCATATATTTT
TRBV28	NA	once	TRBJ1-5	CASGGLDQPQHF	TGTGCCAGCGGGGGGTTGGATCAGCCCCAGCATTTT
TRBV9	NA	NA	TRBJ2-3	CASSAKEGWLDTQYF	TGTGCCAGCAGCGCAAAGGAGGGATGGCTAGATACGCAGTATTTT
TRBV4-3	TRBD1	NA	TRBJ2-7	CASSPGTGPTYEQYF	TGCGCCAGCAGCCCCGGGACAGGGCCTACCTACGAGCAGTACTTC
TRBV5-6	NA	once	TRBJ2-7	CASTRLGSYEQYF	TGTGCCAGCACTCGACTGGGCTCCTACGAGCAGTACTTC
TRBV7-9	NA	NA	TRBJ1-3	CASSLSRRQLSGNTIYF	TGTGCCAGCAGCCTAAGTCGTCGACAGCTCTCTGGAAACACCATATATTTT
TRBV5-1	NA	NA	TRBJ1-2	CASSLESPTETSGGYTF	TGCGCCAGCAGCCTCGAATCACCGACAGAAACCTCTGGGGGCTACACCTTC
TRBV19	TRBD1	NA	TRBJ1-2	CASTNGQGDGGYTF	TGTGCCAGTACTAACGGACAGGGCGATGGCGGCTACACCTTC
TRBV6-4	TRBD2	few	TRBJ2-3	CASSDGTSGGTDTQYF	TGTGCCAGCAGTGACGGGACTAGCGGGGGCACAGATACGCAGTATTTT
TRBV5-4	NA	once	TRBJ1-3	CASSLDGRGTSGNTIYF	TGTGCCAGCAGCTTGGACGGGAGGGGAACCTCTGGAAACACCATATATTTT
TRBV28	TRBD1	NA	TRBJ1-5	CASDPGTGSNQPQHF	TGTGCCAGTGATCCCGGGACAGGGAGCAATCAGCCCCAGCATTTT